The T cell receptor beta chain described here comes from a study of PD-L1 blockade in urothelial cancer. Study as a whole: About 90% of the 29 patients were men who had bladder-origin urothelial cancer.

The length of the CDR3 is 15 residues. V dropped 1 base and J dropped 5 bases, with 12 bases sitting between them. CDR1 and CDR2 (germline): MGHRA, YSYEKL. Assay used: immunoSEQ multiplex PCR; TCRdb lists only in-frame clones, some missing. The sample consists of tens of thousands of clones, approximately 83% of them appearing once. Time point defined: pretreatment peripheral blood. This clone was observed a handful of times. The clonotype was recovered from a man in his sixties with urothelial cancer. Material: PBMCs, obtained around atezolizumab (anti-PD-L1) treatment. The chain carries TRBV4-1 and TRBJ1-5; no firm D call. CDR3: CASSQGEQPYQPQHF. The CDR3 DNA sequence: TGCGCCAGCAGCCAAGGAGAACAGCCTTATCAGCCCCAGCATTTT.